One sample yielded the 13 T cell receptor beta chains listed below, sequenced in a study of T cells in localized non-small cell lung cancer. The data were produced by immunoSEQ multiplex PCR, yet TCRdb's version contains in-frame clones alone and is incomplete. This sample yields about 74,000 clones, of which 84% are seen a single time; approximately 1.2% belongs to the top ten. The sample was peripheral blood, taken before any cancer treatment. Receptors originate from a female donor over 55 with stage I lung adenocarcinoma.

V gene TRBV6-1 combines with J gene TRBJ2-2; D unclear. Germline CDR1 and CDR2: MNHNS and SASEGT. The V end lost 7 bases, the J end lost 8 bases, and 17 bases lay between the germline ends. The CDR3 totals 14 residues. The CDR3 DNA sequence: TGTGCCAGCAAACCCCTTCTGAGTTCAGGGGAGCTGTTTTTT. Translated, it gives CASKPLLSSGELFF.

J is TRBJ2-5 and V is TRBV18; the D gene is possibly TRBD2 (5 bases). This CDR3 has 14 amino acids. Germline V gene lookup returns CDR1 KGHSH and CDR2 LQKENI. V was clipped by 3 bases and J by 5 bases, with 13 bases between them. CDR3 sequence: CASSPLTGWETQYF. The CDR3 DNA reads TGTGCCAGCTCACCTTTAACGGGGTGGGAGACCCAGTACTTC.

As concerns this clone: A junction boundary mismatches the germline segment, possibly from a read error. V and J are TRBV10-3 and TRBJ2-7; 7 bases align to TRBD1. Per the germline V gene, CDR1 is ENHRY and CDR2 is SYGVKD. This CDR3 is built from 12 residues. Written as DNA, the CDR3 is TGTGCCATCAGTGAGAATTTAGGGGGCTGGCACTTC. This gives the protein CAISENLGGWHF.

This clone was seen once. The V gene is TRBV18, the J gene TRBJ2-5, with 12 bases that match TRBD1. V lost 6 bases, J lost 4 bases, and 6 bases stayed unmatched. This CDR3 has 15 residues. CDR1 is KGHSH, CDR2 LQKENI, per germline. The CDR3 here is CASSSGTGGRETQYF. CDR3 nucleotide sequence: TGTGCCAGCTCTTCGGGGACAGGGGGCCGAGAGACCCAGTACTTC.

V is TRBV5-1 and J is TRBJ1-3; D not resolved. V gave up 3 bases and J gave up 6 bases, with 13 bases separating them. The CDR3 has 14 amino acids. The germline CDR1 and CDR2 sequences are SGHRS and YFSETQ. As DNA, the CDR3 is TGCGCCAGCAGCTCCGGGTGGGGTTTAAACACCATATATTTT. Translating it yields CASSSGWGLNTIYF. The entire variable domain, with the rest obtained from reference TRBV5-1 and TRBJ1-3, is as follows: KAGVTQTPRYLIKTRGQQVTLSCSPISGHRSVSWYQQTPGQGLQFLFEYFSETQRNKGNFPGRFSGRQFSNSRSEMNVSTLELGDSALYLCASSSGWGLNTIYFGEGSWLTVV.

This chain links TRBV25-1 with TRBJ2-6; a weak D match, TRBD1 (6 bases). The germline V gene has CDR1 MGHDK and CDR2 SYGVNS. This CDR3 is built from 13 residues. Trimming stripped 7 bases from V and 9 bases from J, with 13 bases between. The CDR3 sequence is CASTRQADNVLTF. The CDR3, as DNA: TGTGCCAGCACTCGACAGGCGGACAACGTCCTGACTTTC.

The rearrangement joins TRBV28 to TRBJ1-5; D may be TRBD1 (5 bases). V dropped 1 base and J dropped 6 bases, with 7 bases sitting between them. This CDR3 is 13 amino acids long. Germline CDR1 MDHEN, CDR2 SYDVKM. The CDR3 reads CASSLSRVQPQHF. The CDR3, as DNA: TGTGCCAGCAGTTTATCCAGGGTTCAGCCCCAGCATTTT.

Only a few counts were recorded for this clone. This sequence joins TRBV6-1 and TRBJ1-2, with D perhaps TRBD1 (6 bases). The CDR3 is 14 residues long. Between the trimmed V and J ends, which lost 5 bases and 8 bases, there was a span of 18 bases. Germline assignment: CDR1 MNHNS and CDR2 SASEGT. The CDR3 sequence is CASSQSGVLGGYTF. The CDR3, as DNA: TGTGCCAGCAGTCAATCAGGGGTTTTGGGGGGCTACACCTTC.

A word on this clone: Other DNA sequences from this sample encode an identical CDR3 as well. The chain uses TRBV29-1 and TRBJ1-2, with 7 positions matching TRBD1. V was pared by 3 bases and J by 8 bases, with 6 bases of the junction left unmatched. This CDR3 region has 12 residues. Germline V gene data show CDR1 as SQVTM and CDR2 as ANQGSEA. As DNA, the CDR3 is TGCAGCGTTGAGAGAACAGGGGACGGCTACACCTTC. Amino acid sequence: CSVERTGDGYTF.

The DNA of the CDR3 is TGTGCCAGCAGTCCCGGGTCTTCCTACGAGCAGTACTTC. This gives the protein CASSPGSSYEQYF. The gene calls are TRBV28 and TRBJ2-7, with D hard to call. Trimming stripped 5 bases from V and 1 base from J, with 9 bases between. This CDR3 spans 13 amino acids. Germline assignment: CDR1 MDHEN and CDR2 SYDVKM.

There are a few counts of this clone. The chain combines TRBV27 with TRBJ1-2; tentatively, D is TRBD1 (5 bases). Germline V gene lookup returns CDR1 MNHEY and CDR2 SMNVEV (reference sequence). V was cut by 3 bases and J by 5 bases, with 19 bases left in between. The CDR3 is 16 amino acids. In DNA, the CDR3 is TGTGCCAGCAGTTTCTCACCGGGACTACATTCTTATGGCTACACCTTC. Translating it yields CASSFSPGLHSYGYTF.

The J gene is TRBJ2-2, the V gene TRBV6-5; D could derive from TRBD1 or TRBD2 (6 bases each). The CDR3 is made up of 15 amino acids. Germline lookup yields CDR1 MNHEY and CDR2 SVGAGI. V was pared by 6 bases and J by 0 bases, with 11 bases between. The CDR3 DNA reads TGTGCCAGCAGGAGGGGGGACGCGAACACCGGGGAGCTGTTTTTT. Translating gives CASRRGDANTGELFF.

The gene calls are TRBV7-9 and TRBJ2-3, with 7 positions matching TRBD1. This CDR3 contains 17 residues. Trimming took 5 bases from V and 6 from J; bases not matched to a gene: 17. The germline V gene has CDR1 SEHNR and CDR2 FQNEAQ (reference sequence). CDR3 coding DNA: TGTGCCAGCAGCCCCACAGGCGGCAGGGGGACAAGGGATACGCAGTATTTT. Its translation is CASSPTGGRGTRDTQYF.